This T cell receptor (beta chain) was recorded in a study of T cells in Graves' hyperthyroidism and ophthalmopathy. Template material for amplifying TCR beta CDR3 regions consisted of RNA transcripts. The TCR CDR3 was amplified in a first-round RT-PCR using the HTBI primer set. TCRdb independently ran MiXCR on the multiplex PCR reads; one entry per CDR3 protein. This repertoire shows 300,000 to 400,000 distinct CDR3 sequences, 11% to 15% found once; its top ten account for about 10%. Fresh peripheral blood, roughly 9.8 ml of it, supplied the PBMCs. Looked up from germline, CDR1 is LGHDT and CDR2 is YNNKEL (reference sequence). Trimming took 4 bases from V and 2 from J; bases not matched to a gene: 4. The CDR3 has 14 amino acids.

The J gene is TRBJ2-5, the V gene TRBV3-1; 7 positions match TRBD2. This TCR was sampled from a woman aged 55-69 years with Graves' hyperthyroidism. Sequenced sample: blood. The CDR3 nucleotides are TGTGCCAGCAGCCCCGAGGGAGGGCAAGAGACCCAGTACTTC. Protein product: CASSPEGGQETQYF.